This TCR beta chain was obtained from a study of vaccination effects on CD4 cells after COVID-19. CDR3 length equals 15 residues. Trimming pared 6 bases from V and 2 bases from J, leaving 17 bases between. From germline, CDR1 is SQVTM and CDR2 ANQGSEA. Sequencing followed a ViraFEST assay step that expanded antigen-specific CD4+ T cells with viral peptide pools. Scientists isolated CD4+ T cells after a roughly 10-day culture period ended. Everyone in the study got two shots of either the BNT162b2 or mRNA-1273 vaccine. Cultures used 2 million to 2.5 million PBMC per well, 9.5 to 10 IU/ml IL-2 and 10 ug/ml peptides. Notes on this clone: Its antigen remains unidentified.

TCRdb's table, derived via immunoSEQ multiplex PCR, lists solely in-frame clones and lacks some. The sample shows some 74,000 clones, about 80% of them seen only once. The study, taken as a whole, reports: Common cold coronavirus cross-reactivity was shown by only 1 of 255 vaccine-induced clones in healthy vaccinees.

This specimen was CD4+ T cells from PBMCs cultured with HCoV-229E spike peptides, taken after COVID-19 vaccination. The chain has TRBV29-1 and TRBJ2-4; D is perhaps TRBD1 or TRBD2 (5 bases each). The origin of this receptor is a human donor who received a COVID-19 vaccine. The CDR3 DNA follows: TGCAGCGTCGCTGAGGGGCCGGATTCCAAAAACATTCAGTACTTC. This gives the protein CSVAEGPDSKNIQYF.